The 27 T cell receptor beta chains presented below share a single source sample, sequenced in a study of T cells in localized non-small cell lung cancer. This table comes from immunoSEQ multiplex PCR, and its TCRdb copy is limited to in-frame clones, with some not included. The data show some 50,000 clones, under 90% seen once. The starting material was peripheral blood mononuclear cells, obtained before any cancer treatment. These receptors all stem from a man aged 35 to 69 with stage III lung adenocarcinoma.

The rearrangement uses TRBV9 and TRBJ2-4, with 9 bases identical to TRBD1. Trimming took 4 bases from V and 5 from J; bases not matched to a gene: 7. Germline values: CDR1 SGDLS, CDR2 YYNGEE. The CDR3 runs 15 residues. CDR3 in amino acids: CASSTPGQGENIQYF. CDR3 coding DNA: TGTGCCAGCAGCACGCCGGGACAGGGAGAAAACATTCAGTACTTC.

This clone was seen just once. The gene calls are TRBV5-1 and TRBJ2-7; 10 positions match TRBD1. The CDR3 runs to 19 residues. Germline V gives CDR1 SGHRS, CDR2 YFSETQ. J was trimmed by 0 bases and V by 4 bases; bases with no gene match: 16. DNA for the CDR3: TGCGCCAGCAGCCCTCGGAGAGGGACAGGGGAAAGTAGCTCCTACGAGCAGTACTTC. It codes for CASSPRRGTGESSSYEQYF. Full variable domain (rest looked up from reference TRBV5-1 and TRBJ2-7): KAGVTQTPRYLIKTRGQQVTLSCSPISGHRSVSWYQQTPGQGLQFLFEYFSETQRNKGNFPGRFSGRQFSNSRSEMNVSTLELGDSALYLCASSPRRGTGESSSYEQYFGPGTRLTVT.

This chain joins TRBV5-1 and TRBJ2-3, with 7 bases that match TRBD1. V lost 4 bases, J lost 5 bases, and 7 bases stayed unmatched. The germline V gene encodes CDR1 SGHRS and CDR2 YFSETQ. The CDR3 totals 14 residues. This CDR3 reads CASSPRQGVDTQYF. The CDR3 DNA follows: TGCGCCAGCAGCCCGAGACAGGGCGTAGATACGCAGTATTTT.

CDR3 in amino acids: CASSSELDYNEQFF. DNA of the CDR3: TGTGCCAGCAGTTCTGAGCTAGATTACAATGAGCAGTTCTTC. The rearrangement joins TRBV6-5 to TRBJ2-1, with D unresolved. Germline values: CDR1 MNHEY, CDR2 SVGAGI. The CDR3 has 14 residues. V was pared by 4 bases and J by 4 bases, with 11 bases between.

The rearrangement uses TRBV18 and TRBJ1-2; 7 bases are shared with TRBD1. Germline lookup yields CDR1 KGHSH and CDR2 LQKENI. V gave up 0 bases and J gave up 6 bases; unmatched junction bases: 7. The CDR3 totals 15 residues. CDR3 nucleotide sequence: TGTGCCAGCTCACCACCGGCTGGCAGGGGGGATGGCTACACCTTC. This codes for CASSPPAGRGDGYTF.

This clone showed up just a few times. This sequence joins TRBV30 and TRBJ1-2; D remains unclear. CDR1 and CDR2 from the germline V gene are GTSNPN and SVGIG (reference sequence). V was trimmed by 2 bases and J by 3 bases, leaving 7 bases between them. The CDR3 has 12 amino acids. CDR3 in DNA: TGTGCCTGGAGTTCGCGGTACTATGGCTACACCTTC. This sequence encodes CAWSSRYYGYTF.

This clone occurred a few times. V and J are TRBV9 and TRBJ1-1; D uncertain. Germline V gene sequence: CDR1 SGDLS, CDR2 YYNGEE. CDR3 length equals 16 residues. Trimming removed 4 bases from V and 1 base from J, with 17 bases in between. In DNA, the CDR3 is TGTGCCAGCAGCTCATCGGCCAGCCGAGGGAACACTGAAGCTTTCTTT. Translation: CASSSSASRGNTEAFF.

The V call is TRBV2, the J call TRBJ1-6, with 7 bases matching TRBD1. J gave up 2 bases and V 4 bases, and 5 bases lay outside the gene matches. Germline V gene data show CDR1 as SNHLY and CDR2 as FYNNEI. The CDR3 spans 16 residues. Here the CDR3 reads CASSGGGGTYNSPLHF. In DNA form, the CDR3 reads TGTGCCAGCAGTGGTGGAGGGGGCACCTATAATTCACCCCTCCACTTT.

The chain employs TRBV7-2 and TRBJ2-7, with 11 bases identical to TRBD2. CDR3 length: 14 residues. The V and J ends lost 4 bases and 1 base, in that order; junction bases with no gene match: 0. Germline CDR1 and CDR2: SGHTA and FQGNSA. CDR3 DNA: TGTGCCAGCAGCTCTAGCGGGGGGTCCTACGAGCAGTACTTC. It specifies CASSSSGGSYEQYF.

The chain couples TRBV9 to TRBJ2-3, with TRBD2 matching 11 bases. Looked up from germline, CDR1 is SGDLS and CDR2 is YYNGEE. CDR3 size: 16 residues. With V trimmed by 0 bases and J by 6 bases, 6 bases remained unmatched. The chain's CDR3 is CASSVESSGGLDTQYF. The CDR3 nucleotides are TGTGCCAGCAGCGTAGAATCTAGCGGGGGGTTGGATACGCAGTATTTT.

This rearrangement joins TRBV6-5 to TRBJ2-7; D may be TRBD2 (6 bases). Germline loops: CDR1 MNHEY, CDR2 SVGAGI. The length of the CDR3 is 11 residues. V shed 11 bases and J shed 3 bases, with 11 bases lying between them. For the CDR3, the DNA is TGTGCCGCGGGAAGGAGCTACGAGCAGTACTTC. It specifies CAAGRSYEQYF.

V and J are TRBV27 and TRBJ2-3; unclear D gene. Germline-derived CDR1 and CDR2 are MNHEY and SMNVEV (reference sequence). V shed 6 bases and J shed 1 base, with 11 bases lying between them. The CDR3 runs 14 residues. The DNA for the CDR3 is TGTGCCAGCAGGGTTGAGGTCGGCACAGATACGCAGTATTTT. Translated: CASRVEVGTDTQYF.

This chain links TRBV30 with TRBJ2-2; D remains unclear. The CDR3 sequence is 11 residues long. Trimming took 0 bases from V and 6 from J, leaving 2 bases between them. The germline gives CDR1 GTSNPN, CDR2 SVGIG (reference sequence). CDR3 sequence reads: CAWSVSGELFF. CDR3 coding DNA: TGTGCCTGGAGTGTTTCCGGGGAGCTGTTTTTT.

The V call is TRBV6-6, the J call TRBJ2-7; 10 nucleotides line up with TRBD2. The CDR3 loop spans 15 amino acids. Germline V gives CDR1 MNHNY, CDR2 SVGAGI (reference sequence). J was trimmed by 4 bases and V by 4 bases; bases with no gene match: 7. The CDR3 DNA sequence: TGTGCCAGCAGTTTAGCGGGGGGCAGGGAGTACGAGCAGTACTTC. Translation: CASSLAGGREYEQYF.

This chain links TRBV5-1 with TRBJ1-5; D possibly corresponds to TRBD1 (5 bases). The CDR3 has 15 residues. Germline values: CDR1 SGHRS, CDR2 YFSETQ. Trimming pared 0 bases from V and 0 bases from J, leaving 7 bases between. As DNA, the CDR3 is TGCGCCAGCAGCTTGGGGGGCAGTAGCAATCAGCCCCAGCATTTT. Translation gives CASSLGGSSNQPQHF.

The chain has TRBV30 and TRBJ2-3; a weak D match, TRBD1 (6 bases). The germline V gene has CDR1 GTSNPN and CDR2 SVGIG (reference sequence). The CDR3 length is 13 residues. CDR3: CVYSGVQSDTQYF. The CDR3 coding sequence is TGTGTTTACTCAGGGGTACAATCAGATACGCAGTATTTT.

Notes on this clone: The junction departs from the called germline gene at one end, perhaps through a read error. This chain connects TRBV2 to TRBJ1-5, with no clear D. Germline V gene lookup returns CDR1 SNHLY and CDR2 FYNNEI. This CDR3 has 14 residues. The CDR3 DNA is TGTGCCAGCAGCGAAGGGTGGGAATCGGGGCCCCAGCATTTT. Translation: CASSEGWESGPQHF.

This chain connects TRBV6-5 to TRBJ2-2; tentatively, D is TRBD1 or TRBD2 (5 bases each). There are 13 residues in the CDR3. CDR1 and CDR2 (germline): MNHEY, SVGAGI. Trimming removed 3 bases from V and 5 bases from J, with 7 bases in between. The DNA for the CDR3 is TGTGCCAGCAGTTATGGGGGAACCGGGGAGCTGTTTTTT. Its protein is CASSYGGTGELFF.

This clone was seen a few times. The chain joins TRBV15 to TRBJ1-4; D not certain. Germline-derived CDR1 and CDR2 are LNHNV and YYDKDF (reference sequence). This CDR3 region has 16 residues. V lost 0 bases and J 6 bases, leaving 14 bases between the germline ends. The CDR3 nucleotides are TGTGCCACCAGCAGAGATCAAGTAGGGTTATATGAAAAACTGTTTTTT. This sequence encodes CATSRDQVGLYEKLFF.

This clone has only a few counts. This chain links TRBV7-6 with TRBJ2-3, with D perhaps matching TRBD1 (5 bases). The CDR3 loop spans 16 amino acids. V gave up 0 bases and J gave up 6 bases, with 16 bases separating them. CDR1 and CDR2 from the germline V gene are SGHVS and FNYEAQ. Here the CDR3 reads CASSLATASQRDTQYF. The CDR3 nucleotides are TGTGCCAGCAGCTTAGCGACAGCCTCTCAGAGGGATACGCAGTATTTT.

The chain has TRBV18 and TRBJ1-2, with D unclear. The CDR3 runs to 12 residues. Germline CDR1 reads KGHSH; CDR2 reads LQKENI. V was cut by 2 bases and J by 7 bases, with 8 bases left in between. The CDR3 protein is CASSPMGSGYTF. CDR3 nucleotide sequence: TGTGCCAGCTCACCAATGGGGAGTGGCTACACCTTC.

The V gene is TRBV6-5, the J gene TRBJ2-1; possible D gene TRBD2, 5 bases. CDR3 length: 16 residues. Germline loops: CDR1 MNHEY, CDR2 SVGAGI. Trimming removed 3 bases from V and 2 bases from J, with 14 bases in between. Here the CDR3 DNA reads TGTGCCAGCAGTTATTCGACGGGGTCCCCCTACAATGAGCAGTTCTTC. Its protein product is CASSYSTGSPYNEQFF.

Regarding this clone: The same CDR3 is also encoded by other DNA sequences in this sample. J is TRBJ2-5 and V is TRBV5-1; no reliable D call. Trimming left V 5 bases short and J 0 bases short, with 11 bases between. The CDR3 is made up of 14 amino acids. Germline CDR1 reads SGHRS; CDR2 reads YFSETQ. The CDR3 sequence: CASSSRLYQETQYF. The CDR3 nucleotides read TGCGCCAGCAGTTCGAGATTGTACCAAGAGACCCAGTACTTC.

The chain recombines TRBV5-6 with TRBJ1-1; no definite D call. Germline V lookup: CDR1 SGHDT, CDR2 YYEEEE. The germline V and J ends were trimmed by 2 bases and 5 bases, with 13 bases remaining between them. This CDR3 region has 14 residues. CDR3 in DNA: TGTGCCAGCAGCTTCGGAAGGGCGGTGACTGAAGCTTTCTTT. Its protein product is CASSFGRAVTEAFF. The variable domain in full, completed from reference TRBV5-6 and TRBJ1-1, reads DAGVTQSPTHLIKTRGQQVTLRCSPKSGHDTVSWYQQALGQGPQFIFQYYEEEERQRGNFPDRFSGHQFPNYSSELNVNALLLGDSALYLCASSFGRAVTEAFFGQGTRLTVV.

This clone was detected only a few times. The rearrangement joins TRBV4-2 to TRBJ2-7; D gene uncertain. V lost 1 base to trimming and J lost 0 bases, with 10 bases between them. The CDR3 contains 15 residues. Germline CDR1 is LGHNA and CDR2 is YNFKEQ. The CDR3 bases are TGTGCCAGCAGCCAAGTGCAGACCCGCTCCTACGAGCAGTACTTC. It yields the protein CASSQVQTRSYEQYF.

The gene calls are TRBV6-1 and TRBJ2-1; the D gene could be TRBD1 or TRBD2 (6 bases each). The CDR3 totals 15 residues. The germline gives CDR1 MNHNS, CDR2 SASEGT. V was shortened by 2 bases and J by 4 bases, with 12 bases between the two germline ends. CDR3 bases: TGTGCCAGCAGTGAAAGGAGGGGGTCTTACAATGAGCAGTTCTTC. Translating it yields CASSERRGSYNEQFF.

The V call is TRBV10-2, the J call TRBJ1-6, with D perhaps TRBD1 (5 bases). Germline lookup yields CDR1 WSHSY and CDR2 SAAADI. Trimming took off 3 bases at V and 7 bases at J, with 13 bases between the two ends. The CDR3 runs to 15 residues. CDR3 in DNA: TGCGCCAGCAGTGAAGGAGGGGTCGGGAATTCACCCCTCCACTTT. Translation: CASSEGGVGNSPLHF.